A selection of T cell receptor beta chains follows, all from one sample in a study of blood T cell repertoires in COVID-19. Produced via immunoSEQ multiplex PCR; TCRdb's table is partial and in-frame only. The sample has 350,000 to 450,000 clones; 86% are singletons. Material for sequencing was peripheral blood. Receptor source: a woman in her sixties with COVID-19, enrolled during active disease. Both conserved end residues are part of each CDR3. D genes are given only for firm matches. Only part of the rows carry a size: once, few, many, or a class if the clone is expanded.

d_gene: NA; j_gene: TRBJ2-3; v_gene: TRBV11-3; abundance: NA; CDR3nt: TGTGCCAGCAGCTTAGGTGACAGGTCGGTTAGCACAGATACGCAGTATTTT; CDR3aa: CASSLGDRSVSTDTQYF
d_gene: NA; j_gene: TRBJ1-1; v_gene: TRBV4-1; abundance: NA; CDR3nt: TGCGCCAGCAGCCAAGAGCTCTTTCGGGGCACTGAAGCTTTCTTT; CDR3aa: CASSQELFRGTEAFF
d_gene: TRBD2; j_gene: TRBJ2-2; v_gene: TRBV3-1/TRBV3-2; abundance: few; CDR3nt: TGTGCCAGCAGCCAAGATATCAGGGGACTAGCGGGGAGCGGGGAGCTGTTTTTT; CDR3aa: CASSQDIRGLAGSGELFF
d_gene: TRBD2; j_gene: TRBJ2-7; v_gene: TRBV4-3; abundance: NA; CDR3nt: TGCGCCAGCAGCCGCACTACGACTAGCGGGGGGTCCTACGAGCAGTACTTC; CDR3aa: CASSRTTTSGGSYEQYF
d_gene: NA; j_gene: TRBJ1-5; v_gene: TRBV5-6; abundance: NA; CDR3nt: TGTGCCAGCAGCTTGAGCGCGGGTTACAATCAGCCCCAGCATTTT; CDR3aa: CASSLSAGYNQPQHF
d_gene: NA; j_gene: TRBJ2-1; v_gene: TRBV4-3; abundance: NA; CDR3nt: TGCGCCAGCAGCCAACCTTGGGCGGGGGAGCAGTTCTTC; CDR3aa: CASSQPWAGEQFF
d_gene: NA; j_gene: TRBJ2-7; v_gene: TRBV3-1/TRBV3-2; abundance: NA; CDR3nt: TGTGCCAGCAGCCAAGTGGGACACAGCTCCTACGAGCAGTACTTC; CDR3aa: CASSQVGHSSYEQYF
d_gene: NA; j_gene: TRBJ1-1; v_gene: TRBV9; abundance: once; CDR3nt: TGTGCCAGCAGCGTAGGAGGACAGAAAGCTTTCTTT; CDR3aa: CASSVGGQKAFF
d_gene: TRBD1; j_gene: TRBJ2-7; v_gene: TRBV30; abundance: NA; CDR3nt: TGTGCCTGGAGTAGGGACAGGGAATCCTACGAGCAGTACTTC; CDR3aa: CAWSRDRESYEQYF
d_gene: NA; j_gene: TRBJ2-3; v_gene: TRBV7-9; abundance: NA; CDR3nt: TGTGCCAGCAGCTTCAGGGGGGCAGATACGCAGTATTTT; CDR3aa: CASSFRGADTQYF
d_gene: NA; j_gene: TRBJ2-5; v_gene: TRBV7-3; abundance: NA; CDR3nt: TGTGCCAGCAGCTCCCCCCCTGTCGAGACCCAGTACTTC; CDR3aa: CASSSPPVETQYF
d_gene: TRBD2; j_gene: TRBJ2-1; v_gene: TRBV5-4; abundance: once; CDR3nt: TGTGCCAGCAGTAAAAGTCTGTCGGGGGGACACAATGAGCAGTTCTTC; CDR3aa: CASSKSLSGGHNEQFF
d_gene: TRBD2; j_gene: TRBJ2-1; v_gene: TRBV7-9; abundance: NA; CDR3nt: TGTGCCAGCAGCCCCCGGACTAGCGGCCTCTACAATGAGCAGTTCTTC; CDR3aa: CASSPRTSGLYNEQFF
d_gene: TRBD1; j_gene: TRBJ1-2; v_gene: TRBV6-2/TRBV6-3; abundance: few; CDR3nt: TGTGCCAGCAGCCCGGGACAGGCCTATGGCTACACCTTC; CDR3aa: CASSPGQAYGYTF
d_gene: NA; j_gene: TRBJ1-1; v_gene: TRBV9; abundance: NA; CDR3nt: TGTGCCAGCAGCCCAAGGACAGAATGGGGCACTGAAGCTTTCTTT; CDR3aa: CASSPRTEWGTEAFF
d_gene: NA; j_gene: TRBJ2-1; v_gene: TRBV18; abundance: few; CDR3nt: TGTGCCAGCTCACCAAACCGCCAGGGTGGTGGGAATGAGCAGTTCTTC; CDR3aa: CASSPNRQGGGNEQFF
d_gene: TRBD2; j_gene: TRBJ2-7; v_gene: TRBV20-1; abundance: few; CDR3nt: TGCAGTGCTAGTTACGCGGCTAGCGGGGTCCACGAGCAGTACTTC; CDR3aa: CSASYAASGVHEQYF
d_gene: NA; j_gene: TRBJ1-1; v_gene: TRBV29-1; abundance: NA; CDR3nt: TGCAGCGTTGAACTCTTGGCAGGGCCGGGGAACACTGAAGCTTTCTTT; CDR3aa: CSVELLAGPGNTEAFF
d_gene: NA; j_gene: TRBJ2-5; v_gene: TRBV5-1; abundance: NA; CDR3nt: TGCGCCAGCAGCTGGGGGCCCCAGACCCAGTACTTC; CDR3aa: CASSWGPQTQYF
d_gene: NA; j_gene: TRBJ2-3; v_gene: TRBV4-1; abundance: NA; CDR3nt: TGCGCCAGCAGCCAAGAATACGCTTCAGGGGCGAGGGATACGCAGTATTTT; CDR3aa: CASSQEYASGARDTQYF
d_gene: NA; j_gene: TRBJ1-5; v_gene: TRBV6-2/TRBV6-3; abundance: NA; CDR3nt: TGTGCCAGCAGTTTCCCAGGATGGGAAGCGAGGGGCAATCAGCCCCAGCATTTT; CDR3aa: CASSFPGWEARGNQPQHF
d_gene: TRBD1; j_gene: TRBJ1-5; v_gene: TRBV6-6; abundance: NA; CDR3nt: TGTGCCAGCAGTCGGACAGGGGGGGTGAGCAATCAGCCCCAGCATTTT; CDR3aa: CASSRTGGVSNQPQHF